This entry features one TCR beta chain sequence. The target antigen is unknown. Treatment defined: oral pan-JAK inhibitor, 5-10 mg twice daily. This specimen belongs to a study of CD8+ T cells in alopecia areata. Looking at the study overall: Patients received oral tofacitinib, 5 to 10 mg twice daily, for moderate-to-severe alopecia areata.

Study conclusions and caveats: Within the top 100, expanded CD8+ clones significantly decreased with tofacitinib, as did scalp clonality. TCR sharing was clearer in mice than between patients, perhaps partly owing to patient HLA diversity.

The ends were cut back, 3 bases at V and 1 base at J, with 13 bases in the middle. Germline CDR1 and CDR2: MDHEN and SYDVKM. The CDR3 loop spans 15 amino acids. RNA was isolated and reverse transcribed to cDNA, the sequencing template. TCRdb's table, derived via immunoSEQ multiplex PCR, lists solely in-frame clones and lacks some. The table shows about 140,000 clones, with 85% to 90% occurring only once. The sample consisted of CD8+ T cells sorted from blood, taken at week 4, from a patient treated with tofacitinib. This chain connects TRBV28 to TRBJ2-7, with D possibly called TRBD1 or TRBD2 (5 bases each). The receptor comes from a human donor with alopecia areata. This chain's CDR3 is CASSFMRGSSYEQYF. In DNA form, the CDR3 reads TGTGCCAGCAGTTTTATGAGGGGTTCATCCTACGAGCAGTACTTC.